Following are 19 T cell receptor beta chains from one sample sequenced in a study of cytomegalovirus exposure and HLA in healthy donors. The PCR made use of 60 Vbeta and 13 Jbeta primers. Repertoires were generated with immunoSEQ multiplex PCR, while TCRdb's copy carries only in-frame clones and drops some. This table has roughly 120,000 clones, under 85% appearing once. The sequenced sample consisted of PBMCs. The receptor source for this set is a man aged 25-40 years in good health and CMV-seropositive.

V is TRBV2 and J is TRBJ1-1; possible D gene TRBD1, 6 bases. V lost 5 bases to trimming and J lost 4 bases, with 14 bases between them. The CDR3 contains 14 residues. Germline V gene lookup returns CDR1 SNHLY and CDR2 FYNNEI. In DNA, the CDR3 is TGTGCCAGCAGTCGACAGGAGTCAGGCACTGAAGCTTTCTTT. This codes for CASSRQESGTEAFF.

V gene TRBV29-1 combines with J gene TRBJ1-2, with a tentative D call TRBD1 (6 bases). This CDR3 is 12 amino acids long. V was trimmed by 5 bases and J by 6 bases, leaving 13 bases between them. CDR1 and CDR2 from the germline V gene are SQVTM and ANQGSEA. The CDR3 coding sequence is TGCAGCGTTAAGACAGGAGACCATGGCTACACCTTC. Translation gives CSVKTGDHGYTF.

The CDR3, as DNA: TGTGCCAGCAGCTTGGGCGGGACAGGGCACGAGCAGTACTTC. Translation gives CASSLGGTGHEQYF. The chain combines TRBV7-6 with TRBJ2-7, with TRBD1 matching over 9 bases. The CDR3 has 14 amino acids. Germline values: CDR1 SGHVS, CDR2 FNYEAQ. Trimming cost V 3 bases and J 5 bases; bases outside gene matches: 5.

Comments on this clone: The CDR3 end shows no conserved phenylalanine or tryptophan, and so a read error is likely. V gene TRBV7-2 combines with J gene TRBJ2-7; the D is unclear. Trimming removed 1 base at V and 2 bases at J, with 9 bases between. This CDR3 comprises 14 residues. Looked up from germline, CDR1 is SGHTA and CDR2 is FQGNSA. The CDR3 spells CASSLGLAPYEQYL. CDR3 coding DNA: TGTGCCAGCAGCTTAGGACTGGCCCCCTACGAGCAGTACCTC.

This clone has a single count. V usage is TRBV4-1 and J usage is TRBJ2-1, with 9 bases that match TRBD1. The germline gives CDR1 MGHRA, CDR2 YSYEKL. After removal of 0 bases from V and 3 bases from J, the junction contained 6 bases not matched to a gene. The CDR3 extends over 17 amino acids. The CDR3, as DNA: TGCGCCAGCAGCCAAGAATCTGGGACAGGGTACTACAATGAGCAGTTCTTC. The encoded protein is CASSQESGTGYYNEQFF.

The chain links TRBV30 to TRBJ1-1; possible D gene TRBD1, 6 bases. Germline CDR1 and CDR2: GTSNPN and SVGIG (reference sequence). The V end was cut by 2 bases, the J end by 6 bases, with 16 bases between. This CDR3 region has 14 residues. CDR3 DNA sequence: TGTGCCTGGAGTTCAGTAGGGGGAAGGGCTGAAGCTTTCTTT. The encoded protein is CAWSSVGGRAEAFF.

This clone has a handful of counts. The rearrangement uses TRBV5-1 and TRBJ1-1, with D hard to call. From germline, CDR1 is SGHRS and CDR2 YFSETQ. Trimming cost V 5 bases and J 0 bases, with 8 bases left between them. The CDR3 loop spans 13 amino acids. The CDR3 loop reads CASSNGMNTEAFF. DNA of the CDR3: TGCGCCAGCAGTAACGGTATGAACACTGAAGCTTTCTTT. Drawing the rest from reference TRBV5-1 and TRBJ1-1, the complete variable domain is KAGVTQTPRYLIKTRGQQVTLSCSPISGHRSVSWYQQTPGQGLQFLFEYFSETQRNKGNFPGRFSGRQFSNSRSEMNVSTLELGDSALYLCASSNGMNTEAFFGQGTRLTVV.

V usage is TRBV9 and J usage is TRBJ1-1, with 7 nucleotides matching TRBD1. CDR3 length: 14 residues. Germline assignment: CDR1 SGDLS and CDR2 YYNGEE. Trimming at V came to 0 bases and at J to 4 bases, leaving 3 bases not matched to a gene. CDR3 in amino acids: CASSVEAGGTEAFF. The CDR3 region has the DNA TGTGCCAGCAGCGTAGAGGCAGGGGGCACTGAAGCTTTCTTT.

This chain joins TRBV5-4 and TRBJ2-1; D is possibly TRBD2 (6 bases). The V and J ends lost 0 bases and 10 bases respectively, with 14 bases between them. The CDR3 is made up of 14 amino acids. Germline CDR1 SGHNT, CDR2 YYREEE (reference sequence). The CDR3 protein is CASSLVIEGGEQFF. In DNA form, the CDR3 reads TGTGCCAGCAGCTTGGTTATAGAGGGAGGCGAGCAGTTCTTC.

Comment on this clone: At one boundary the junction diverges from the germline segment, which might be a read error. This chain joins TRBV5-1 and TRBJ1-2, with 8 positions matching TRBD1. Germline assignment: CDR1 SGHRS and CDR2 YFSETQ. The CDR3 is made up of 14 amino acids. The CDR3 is CASRWAGGGDGHTF. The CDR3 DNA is TGCGCCAGCAGGTGGGCAGGGGGCGGCGATGGCCACACCTTC.

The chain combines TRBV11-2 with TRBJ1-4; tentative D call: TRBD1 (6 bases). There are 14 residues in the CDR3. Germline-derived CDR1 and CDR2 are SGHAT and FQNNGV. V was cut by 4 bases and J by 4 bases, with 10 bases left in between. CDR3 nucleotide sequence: TGTGCCAGCAGCTCGGACAGACTTAATGAAAAACTGTTTTTT. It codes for CASSSDRLNEKLFF.

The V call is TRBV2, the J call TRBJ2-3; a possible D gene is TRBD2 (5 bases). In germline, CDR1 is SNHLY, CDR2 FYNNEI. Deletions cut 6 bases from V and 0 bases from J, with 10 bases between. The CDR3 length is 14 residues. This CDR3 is CASRETTSTDTQYF. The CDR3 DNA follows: TGTGCCAGCAGGGAGACTACCAGCACAGATACGCAGTATTTT.

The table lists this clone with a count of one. The CDR3 region has the DNA TGTGCCAGCAGCTACAAGTTTAACTATGGCTACACCTTC. Protein sequence: CASSYKFNYGYTF. This sequence joins TRBV9 and TRBJ1-2; no definite D call. The CDR3 has 13 residues. V shed 4 bases and J shed 1 base, with 8 bases lying between them. Per the germline V gene, CDR1 is SGDLS and CDR2 is YYNGEE.

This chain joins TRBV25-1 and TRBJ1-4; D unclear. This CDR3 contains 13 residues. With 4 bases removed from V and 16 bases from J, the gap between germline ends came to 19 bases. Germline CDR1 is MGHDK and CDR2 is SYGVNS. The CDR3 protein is CASSVLNSRRQFF. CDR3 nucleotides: TGTGCCAGCAGTGTTTTGAACAGCCGTCGACAGTTTTTT.

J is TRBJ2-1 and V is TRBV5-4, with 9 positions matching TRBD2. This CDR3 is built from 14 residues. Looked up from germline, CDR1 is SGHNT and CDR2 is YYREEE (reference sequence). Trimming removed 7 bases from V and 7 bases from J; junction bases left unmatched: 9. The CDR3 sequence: CASSAGGVRNEQFF. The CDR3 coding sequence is TGTGCCAGCTCGGCGGGGGGGGTGCGGAATGAGCAGTTCTTC. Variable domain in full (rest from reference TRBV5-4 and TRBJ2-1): ETGVTQSPTHLIKTRGQQVTLRCSSQSGHNTVSWYQQALGQGPQFIFQYYREEENGRGNFPPRFSGLQFPNYSSELNVNALELDDSALYLCASSAGGVRNEQFFGPGTRLTVL.

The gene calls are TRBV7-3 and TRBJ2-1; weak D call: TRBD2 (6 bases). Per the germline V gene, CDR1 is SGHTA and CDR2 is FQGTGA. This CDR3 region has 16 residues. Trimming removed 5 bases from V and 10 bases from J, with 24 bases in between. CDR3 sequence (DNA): TGTGCCAGCAGCCCCAAAGGAGGCGGGGCATTATGGGAGCAGTTCTTC. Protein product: CASSPKGGGALWEQFF.

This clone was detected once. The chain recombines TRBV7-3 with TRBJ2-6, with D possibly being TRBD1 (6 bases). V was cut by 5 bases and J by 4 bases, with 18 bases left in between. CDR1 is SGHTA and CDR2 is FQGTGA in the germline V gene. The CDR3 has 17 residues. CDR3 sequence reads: CASSIPTGPPGANVLTF. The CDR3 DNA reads TGTGCCAGCAGCATACCAACAGGGCCTCCCGGGGCCAACGTCCTGACTTTC.

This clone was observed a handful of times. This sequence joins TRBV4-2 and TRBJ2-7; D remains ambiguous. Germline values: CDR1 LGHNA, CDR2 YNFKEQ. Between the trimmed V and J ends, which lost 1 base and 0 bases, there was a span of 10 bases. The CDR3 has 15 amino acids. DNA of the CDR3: TGTGCCAGCAGCCAAGGCCCCCCAGACTCCTACGAGCAGTACTTC. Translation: CASSQGPPDSYEQYF.

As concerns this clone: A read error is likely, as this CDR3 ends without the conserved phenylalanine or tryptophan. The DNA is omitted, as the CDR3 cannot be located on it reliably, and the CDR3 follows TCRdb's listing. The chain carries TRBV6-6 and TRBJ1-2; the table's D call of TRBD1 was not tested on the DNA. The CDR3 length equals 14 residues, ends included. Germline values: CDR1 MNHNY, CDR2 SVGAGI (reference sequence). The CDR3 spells CASSPNGQASKVGL.